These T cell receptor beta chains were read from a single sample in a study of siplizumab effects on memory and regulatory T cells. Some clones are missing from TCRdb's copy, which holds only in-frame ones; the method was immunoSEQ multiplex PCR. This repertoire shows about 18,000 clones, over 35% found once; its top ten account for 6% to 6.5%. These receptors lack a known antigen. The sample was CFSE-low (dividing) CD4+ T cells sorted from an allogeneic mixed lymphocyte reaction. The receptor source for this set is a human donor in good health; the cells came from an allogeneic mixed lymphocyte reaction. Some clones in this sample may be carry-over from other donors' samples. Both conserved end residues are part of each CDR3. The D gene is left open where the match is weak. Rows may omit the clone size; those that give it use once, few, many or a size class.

CDR3aa: CASSLGLGQGAFAQYF; CDR3nt: TGTGCCAGCAGCTTAGGGTTGGGACAGGGGGCGTTTGCGCAGTATTTT; d_gene: TRBD1; v_gene: TRBV7-7; abundance: NA; j_gene: TRBJ2-3
CDR3aa: CASSIQGGQPQHF; CDR3nt: TGTGCCAGCAGCATACAGGGGGGGCAGCCCCAGCATTTT; d_gene: TRBD1; v_gene: TRBV7-8; abundance: NA; j_gene: TRBJ1-5
CDR3aa: CASSRDPSTYEQYF; CDR3nt: TGTGCCAGCTCACGAGACCCCTCAACCTACGAGCAGTACTTC; d_gene: NA; v_gene: TRBV18; abundance: NA; j_gene: TRBJ2-7
CDR3aa: CASNVAGTSGANVLTF; CDR3nt: TGTGCCAGTAATGTGGCAGGGACATCTGGGGCCAACGTCCTGACTTTC; d_gene: NA; v_gene: TRBV19; abundance: NA; j_gene: TRBJ2-6
CDR3aa: CASRTRFAGDRYEQYF; CDR3nt: TGTGCCAGTCGTACCCGCTTTGCGGGAGACCGCTACGAGCAGTACTTC; d_gene: TRBD2; v_gene: TRBV19; abundance: few; j_gene: TRBJ2-7
CDR3aa: CASSTGGVGNTIYF; CDR3nt: TGTGCCAGCAGTACAGGGGGCGTTGGAAACACCATATATTTT; d_gene: TRBD1; v_gene: TRBV6-1; abundance: NA; j_gene: TRBJ1-3
CDR3aa: CSVASGSPSTDTQYF; CDR3nt: TGCAGCGTTGCTAGCGGAAGCCCTAGCACAGATACGCAGTATTTT; d_gene: TRBD2; v_gene: TRBV29-1; abundance: NA; j_gene: TRBJ2-3
CDR3aa: CASSWVAGSGGELFF; CDR3nt: TGTGCCAGCAGCTGGGTAGCGGGGTCGGGCGGGGAGCTGTTTTTT; d_gene: TRBD2; v_gene: TRBV9; abundance: NA; j_gene: TRBJ2-2
CDR3aa: CATTGGYETQYF; CDR3nt: TGTGCCACGACAGGGGGCTACGAGACCCAGTACTTC; d_gene: TRBD1; v_gene: TRBV10-3; abundance: many; j_gene: TRBJ2-5
CDR3aa: CASSLRSYEQYF; CDR3nt: TGTGCCAGCAGCTTACGGTCCTACGAGCAGTACTTC; d_gene: NA; v_gene: TRBV11-2; abundance: NA; j_gene: TRBJ2-7
CDR3aa: CASSPGPLNTEAFF; CDR3nt: TGTGCCAGCAGCCCTGGACCTTTGAACACTGAAGCTTTCTTT; d_gene: NA; v_gene: TRBV27; abundance: NA; j_gene: TRBJ1-1
CDR3aa: CASREDTEAFF; CDR3nt: TGTGCCAGCAGGGAGGACACTGAAGCTTTCTTT; d_gene: NA; v_gene: TRBV28; abundance: NA; j_gene: TRBJ1-1
CDR3aa: CAWTPGQTYEQYF; CDR3nt: TGTGCCTGGACTCCGGGACAGACATACGAGCAGTACTTC; d_gene: TRBD1; v_gene: TRBV30; abundance: NA; j_gene: TRBJ2-7
CDR3aa: CASSLGGSGNQPQHF; CDR3nt: TGTGCCAGCAGCTTGGGGGGGTCGGGCAATCAGCCCCAGCATTTT; d_gene: NA; v_gene: TRBV5-4; abundance: NA; j_gene: TRBJ1-5
CDR3aa: CASSLQGLTGNTIYF; CDR3nt: TGCGCCAGCAGCTTGCAGGGGCTAACGGGAAACACCATATATTTT; d_gene: NA; v_gene: TRBV5-1; abundance: NA; j_gene: TRBJ1-3
CDR3aa: CASSLRPRDTEAFF; CDR3nt: TGTGCCAGCTCACTTCGACCCAGGGACACTGAAGCTTTCTTT; d_gene: NA; v_gene: TRBV18; abundance: medium-sized; j_gene: TRBJ1-1
CDR3aa: CASSYGSVSYEQYF; CDR3nt: TGTGCCAGCAGTTACGGGTCCGTTTCCTACGAGCAGTACTTC; d_gene: NA; v_gene: TRBV6-6; abundance: NA; j_gene: TRBJ2-7
CDR3aa: CASSPAGGPMYEQFF; CDR3nt: TGCGCCAGCAGCCCTGCGGGAGGGCCTATGTATGAGCAGTTCTTC; d_gene: TRBD2; v_gene: TRBV5-1; abundance: NA; j_gene: TRBJ2-1
CDR3aa: CASSLATGPDEAFF; CDR3nt: TGTGCCAGCTCACTTGCGACAGGACCAGATGAAGCTTTCTTT; d_gene: NA; v_gene: TRBV18; abundance: NA; j_gene: TRBJ1-1
CDR3aa: CASSERVENTEAFF; CDR3nt: TGTGCCAGCAGTGAAAGGGTAGAGAACACTGAAGCTTTCTTT; d_gene: NA; v_gene: TRBV2; abundance: medium-sized; j_gene: TRBJ1-1
CDR3aa: CAIRGVLDSGNTIYF; CDR3nt: TGTGCCATCAGAGGAGTACTGGACTCTGGAAACACCATATATTTT; d_gene: NA; v_gene: TRBV10-3; abundance: NA; j_gene: TRBJ1-3
CDR3aa: CATTPQNSGNTIYF; CDR3nt: TGTGCCACGACCCCACAGAACTCTGGAAACACCATATATTTT; d_gene: NA; v_gene: TRBV2; abundance: NA; j_gene: TRBJ1-3
CDR3aa: CASSRQVVEGYTF; CDR3nt: TGTGCCAGCAGTCGACAGGTGGTGGAGGGCTACACCTTC; d_gene: NA; v_gene: TRBV6-6; abundance: many; j_gene: TRBJ1-2
CDR3aa: CASSPRQGSTEAFF; CDR3nt: TGTGCCAGCAGTCCCAGACAGGGCAGCACTGAAGCTTTCTTT; d_gene: TRBD1; v_gene: TRBV27; abundance: once; j_gene: TRBJ1-1
CDR3aa: CASSLTGVHEQFF; CDR3nt: TGTGCCAGCAGCTTAACAGGGGTACATGAGCAGTTCTTC; d_gene: TRBD1; v_gene: TRBV11-3; abundance: medium-sized; j_gene: TRBJ2-1
CDR3aa: CAISESSGRVGEKLFF; CDR3nt: TGTGCCATCAGTGAGTCTTCGGGTAGGGTTGGTGAAAAACTGTTTTTT; d_gene: NA; v_gene: TRBV10-3; abundance: once; j_gene: TRBJ1-4
CDR3aa: CASSLRTSGGRDKETQYF; CDR3nt: TGTGCCAGCAGCTTGCGGACTAGCGGGGGAAGGGATAAAGAGACCCAGTACTTC; d_gene: TRBD2; v_gene: TRBV5-6; abundance: many; j_gene: TRBJ2-5
CDR3aa: CASSYISLPYGYTF; CDR3nt: TGTGCCAGCAGTTACATTTCGCTCCCCTATGGCTACACCTTC; d_gene: NA; v_gene: TRBV6-6; abundance: NA; j_gene: TRBJ1-2
CDR3aa: CASRRLDRGRTGELFF; CDR3nt: TGTGCCAGTAGGCGACTGGACAGGGGTCGGACCGGGGAGCTGTTTTTT; d_gene: TRBD1; v_gene: TRBV19; abundance: few; j_gene: TRBJ2-2
CDR3aa: CASSSSGMETQYF; CDR3nt: TGTGCCAGCAGCAGTAGCGGAATGGAGACCCAGTACTTC; d_gene: NA; v_gene: TRBV11-3; abundance: NA; j_gene: TRBJ2-5
CDR3aa: CASSPGTSGMREQYF; CDR3nt: TGTGCCAGCAGCCCCGGGACTAGCGGGATGAGAGAGCAGTACTTC; d_gene: TRBD2; v_gene: TRBV5-4; abundance: NA; j_gene: TRBJ2-7
CDR3aa: CASSGRRGALFF; CDR3nt: TGTGCCAGCAGCGGTAGACGGGGGGCCCTGTTCTTC; d_gene: NA; v_gene: TRBV7-6; abundance: few; j_gene: TRBJ2-1
CDR3aa: CASSYVGVSTEAFF; CDR3nt: TGTGCCAGCAGTTATGTTGGGGTTAGCACTGAAGCTTTCTTT; d_gene: NA; v_gene: TRBV6-1; abundance: NA; j_gene: TRBJ1-1
CDR3aa: CSASRPSEQFF; CDR3nt: TGCAGTGCTAGTAGGCCAAGTGAGCAGTTCTTC; d_gene: NA; v_gene: TRBV20-1; abundance: few; j_gene: TRBJ2-1
CDR3aa: CASSPGLAEYNEQFF; CDR3nt: TGTGCCAGCAGCCCGGGACTAGCGGAATACAATGAGCAGTTCTTC; d_gene: TRBD2; v_gene: TRBV5-4; abundance: NA; j_gene: TRBJ2-1
CDR3aa: CASTPEGKRTDTQYF; CDR3nt: TGTGCCAGTACCCCCGAGGGGAAGAGGACAGATACGCAGTATTTT; d_gene: NA; v_gene: TRBV19; abundance: NA; j_gene: TRBJ2-3
CDR3aa: CASGTGKGLPREQYF; CDR3nt: TGTGCCAGCGGGACAGGGAAAGGCTTGCCGCGGGAGCAGTACTTC; d_gene: TRBD1; v_gene: TRBV2; abundance: NA; j_gene: TRBJ2-7
CDR3aa: CASSLVGSYEQYF; CDR3nt: TGCGCCAGCAGCTTGGTCGGGTCCTACGAGCAGTACTTC; d_gene: NA; v_gene: TRBV5-1; abundance: few; j_gene: TRBJ2-7
CDR3aa: CASRTWRGNTIYF; CDR3nt: TGTGCCAGCAGGACGTGGAGAGGAAACACCATATATTTT; d_gene: NA; v_gene: TRBV27; abundance: few; j_gene: TRBJ1-3
CDR3aa: CASSLGPGNQPQHF; CDR3nt: TGTGCCAGCAGTCTGGGGCCCGGCAATCAGCCCCAGCATTTT; d_gene: NA; v_gene: TRBV11-2; abundance: NA; j_gene: TRBJ1-5
CDR3aa: CSVEGTTGLVNGYTF; CDR3nt: TGCAGCGTTGAAGGAACGACAGGGTTAGTAAATGGCTACACCTTC; d_gene: TRBD1; v_gene: TRBV29-1; abundance: NA; j_gene: TRBJ1-2
CDR3aa: CASSKTSGGWETQYF; CDR3nt: TGTGCCAGCAGCAAGACTAGCGGGGGGTGGGAGACCCAGTACTTC; d_gene: TRBD2; v_gene: TRBV11-3; abundance: NA; j_gene: TRBJ2-5
CDR3aa: CASSPQQGEIRELFF; CDR3nt: TGTGCCAGCTCACCACAACAGGGTGAAATCCGGGAGCTGTTTTTT; d_gene: NA; v_gene: TRBV18; abundance: NA; j_gene: TRBJ2-2
CDR3aa: CASSSRGPGNTIYF; CDR3nt: TGTGCCAGCAGCTCCAGGGGGCCTGGAAACACCATATATTTT; d_gene: TRBD1; v_gene: TRBV5-4; abundance: NA; j_gene: TRBJ1-3
CDR3aa: CASRTGTGPTGELFF; CDR3nt: TGTGCCAGCAGAACCGGGACAGGGCCCACCGGGGAGCTGTTTTTT; d_gene: TRBD1; v_gene: TRBV7-2; abundance: NA; j_gene: TRBJ2-2
CDR3aa: CASSYSGVSYEQYF; CDR3nt: TGTGCCAGCAGTTACTCCGGAGTCTCCTACGAGCAGTACTTC; d_gene: NA; v_gene: TRBV6-5; abundance: NA; j_gene: TRBJ2-7
CDR3aa: CASSPNPLGEAFF; CDR3nt: TGTGCCAGCAGTCCGAATCCGTTAGGTGAAGCTTTCTTT; d_gene: NA; v_gene: TRBV14; abundance: medium-sized; j_gene: TRBJ1-1